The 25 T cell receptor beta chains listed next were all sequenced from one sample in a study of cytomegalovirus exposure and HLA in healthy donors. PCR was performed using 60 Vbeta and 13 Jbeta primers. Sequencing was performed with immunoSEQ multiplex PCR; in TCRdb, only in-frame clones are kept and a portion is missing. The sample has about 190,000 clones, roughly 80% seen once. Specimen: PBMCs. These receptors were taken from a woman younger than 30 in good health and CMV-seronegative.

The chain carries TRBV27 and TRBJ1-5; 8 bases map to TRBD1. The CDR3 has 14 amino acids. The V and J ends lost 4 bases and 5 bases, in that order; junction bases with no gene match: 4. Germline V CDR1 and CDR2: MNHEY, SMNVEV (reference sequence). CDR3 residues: CASSSLTGDQPQHF. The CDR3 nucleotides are TGTGCCAGCAGTTCTTTGACAGGGGATCAGCCCCAGCATTTT.

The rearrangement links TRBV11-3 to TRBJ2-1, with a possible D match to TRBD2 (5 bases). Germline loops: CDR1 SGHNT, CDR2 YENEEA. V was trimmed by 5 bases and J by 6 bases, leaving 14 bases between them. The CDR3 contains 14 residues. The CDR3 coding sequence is TGTGCCAGCAGCGGATCTCTAGGGAGCAATGAGCAGTTCTTC. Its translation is CASSGSLGSNEQFF.

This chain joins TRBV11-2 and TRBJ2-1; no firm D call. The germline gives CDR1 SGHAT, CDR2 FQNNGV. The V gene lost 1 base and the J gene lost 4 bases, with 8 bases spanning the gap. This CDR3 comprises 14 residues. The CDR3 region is CASSLVNRYNEQFF. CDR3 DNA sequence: TGTGCCAGCAGCTTAGTCAACAGATACAATGAGCAGTTCTTC.

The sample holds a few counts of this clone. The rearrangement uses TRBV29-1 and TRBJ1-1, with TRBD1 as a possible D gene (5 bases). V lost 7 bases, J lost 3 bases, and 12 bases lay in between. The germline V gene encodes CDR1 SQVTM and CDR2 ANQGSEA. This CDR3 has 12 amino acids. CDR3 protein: CSARTSDTEAFF. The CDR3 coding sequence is TGCAGCGCCAGGACATCAGACACTGAAGCTTTCTTT.

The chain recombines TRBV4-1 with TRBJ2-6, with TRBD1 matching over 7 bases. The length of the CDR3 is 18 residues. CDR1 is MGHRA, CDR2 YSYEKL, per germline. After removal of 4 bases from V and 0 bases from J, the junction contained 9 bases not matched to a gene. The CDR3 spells CASSRLTGILSGANVLTF. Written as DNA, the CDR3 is TGCGCCAGCAGCCGCTTGACAGGGATTCTCTCTGGGGCCAACGTCCTGACTTTC.

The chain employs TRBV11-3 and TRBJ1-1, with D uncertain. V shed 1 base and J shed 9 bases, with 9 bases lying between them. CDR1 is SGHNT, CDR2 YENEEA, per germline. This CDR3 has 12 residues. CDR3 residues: CASSLGSAKAFF. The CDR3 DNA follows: TGTGCCAGCAGCTTAGGGTCAGCGAAAGCTTTCTTT.

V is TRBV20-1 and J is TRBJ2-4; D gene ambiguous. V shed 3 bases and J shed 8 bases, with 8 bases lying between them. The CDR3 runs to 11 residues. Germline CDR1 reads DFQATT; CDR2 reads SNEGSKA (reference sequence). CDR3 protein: CSASIAHIQYF. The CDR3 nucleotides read TGCAGTGCTAGTATAGCTCACATTCAGTACTTC.

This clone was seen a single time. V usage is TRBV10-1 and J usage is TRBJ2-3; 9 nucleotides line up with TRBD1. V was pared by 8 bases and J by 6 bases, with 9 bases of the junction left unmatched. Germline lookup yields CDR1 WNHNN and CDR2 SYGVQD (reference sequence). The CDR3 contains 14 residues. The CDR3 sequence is CASAQGQGEDTQYF. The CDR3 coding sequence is TGCGCCAGCGCCCAGGGACAGGGCGAGGATACGCAGTATTTT.

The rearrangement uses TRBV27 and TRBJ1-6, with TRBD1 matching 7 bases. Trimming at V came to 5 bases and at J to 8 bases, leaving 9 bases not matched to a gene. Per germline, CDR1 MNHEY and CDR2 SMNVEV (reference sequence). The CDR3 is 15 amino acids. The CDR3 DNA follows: TGTGCCAGCAGTCACCAGACAGGGCCTGATTCACCCCTCCACTTT. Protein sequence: CASSHQTGPDSPLHF.

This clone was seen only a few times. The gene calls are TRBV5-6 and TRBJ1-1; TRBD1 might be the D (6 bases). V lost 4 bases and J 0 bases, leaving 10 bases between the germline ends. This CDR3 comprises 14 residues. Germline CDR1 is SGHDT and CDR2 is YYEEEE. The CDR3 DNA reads TGTGCCAGCAGCCCGCGGGGGCTGAACACTGAAGCTTTCTTT. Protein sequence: CASSPRGLNTEAFF.

DNA of the CDR3: TGTGCCAGCAGCCCCCGGGGGGAGGCGGGAAGCTACGAGCAGTACGTC. Its protein product is CASSPRGEAGSYEQYV. The J gene is TRBJ2-7, the V gene TRBV7-8; the match to TRBD2 covers 7 bases. The J segment lost 3 bases and the V segment lost 5 bases, leaving 13 bases of the junction unmatched. The germline V gene encodes CDR1 SGHVS and CDR2 FQNEAQ. This CDR3 region has 16 residues.

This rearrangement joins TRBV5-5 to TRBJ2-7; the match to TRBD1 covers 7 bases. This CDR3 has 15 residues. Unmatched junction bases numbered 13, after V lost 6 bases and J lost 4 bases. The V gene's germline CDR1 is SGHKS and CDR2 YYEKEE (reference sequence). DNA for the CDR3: TGTGCCAGCACCCTGACCGGGACAGAATCGTACGAGCAGTACTTC. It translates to CASTLTGTESYEQYF.

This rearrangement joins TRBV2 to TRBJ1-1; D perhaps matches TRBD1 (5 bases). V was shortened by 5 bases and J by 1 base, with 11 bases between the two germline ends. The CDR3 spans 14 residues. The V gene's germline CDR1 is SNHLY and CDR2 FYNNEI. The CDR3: CASSRQLSNTEAFF. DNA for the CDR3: TGTGCCAGCAGTCGACAGCTCTCGAACACTGAAGCTTTCTTT.

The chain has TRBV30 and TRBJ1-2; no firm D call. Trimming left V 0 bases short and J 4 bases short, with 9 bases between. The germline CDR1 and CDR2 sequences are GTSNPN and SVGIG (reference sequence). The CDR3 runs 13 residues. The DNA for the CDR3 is TGTGCCTGGAGTGTTGGCTTACGCTATGGCTACACCTTC. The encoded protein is CAWSVGLRYGYTF.

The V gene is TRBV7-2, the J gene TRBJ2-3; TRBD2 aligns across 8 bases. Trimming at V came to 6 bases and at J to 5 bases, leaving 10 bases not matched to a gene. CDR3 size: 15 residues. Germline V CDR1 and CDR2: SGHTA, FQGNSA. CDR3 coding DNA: TGTGCCAGCAGGCGGAGCGGGAGTGTGCTAGATACGCAGTATTTT. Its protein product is CASRRSGSVLDTQYF. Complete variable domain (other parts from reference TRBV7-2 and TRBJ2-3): GAGVSQSPSNKVTEKGKDVELRCDPISGHTALYWYRQSLGQGLEFLIYFQGNSAPDKSGLPSDRFSAERTGGSVSTLTIQRTQQEDSAVYLCASRRSGSVLDTQYFGPGTRLTVL.

The CDR3 spells CASSPRGKGSGVWEQYF. CDR3 nucleotide sequence: TGTGCCAGCAGTCCCCGAGGGAAGGGTAGCGGAGTTTGGGAGCAGTACTTC. This sequence joins TRBV28 and TRBJ2-7, with D possibly matching TRBD2 (6 bases). This CDR3 spans 17 amino acids. Trimming took off 5 bases at V and 7 bases at J, with 27 bases between the two ends. CDR1 and CDR2 (germline): MDHEN, SYDVKM.

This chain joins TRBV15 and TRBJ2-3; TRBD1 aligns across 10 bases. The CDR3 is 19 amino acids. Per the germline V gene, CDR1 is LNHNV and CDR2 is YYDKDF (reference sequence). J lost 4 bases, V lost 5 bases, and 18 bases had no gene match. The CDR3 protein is CATSGQWEFRTGGPDTQYF. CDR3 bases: TGTGCCACCAGCGGTCAGTGGGAATTTAGGACAGGGGGGCCAGATACGCAGTATTTT.

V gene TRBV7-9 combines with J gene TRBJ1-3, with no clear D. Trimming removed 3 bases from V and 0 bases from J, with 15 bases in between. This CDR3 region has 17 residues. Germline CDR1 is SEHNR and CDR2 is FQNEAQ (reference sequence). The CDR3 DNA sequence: TGTGCCAGCAGCTTTTATAAACAGTTTTTCTCTGGAAACACCATATATTTT. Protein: CASSFYKQFFSGNTIYF. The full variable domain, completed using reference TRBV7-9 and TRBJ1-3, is DTGVSQNPRHKITKRGQNVTFRCDPISEHNRLYWYRQTLGQGPEFLTYFQNEAQLEKSRLLSDRFSAERPKGSFSTLEIQRTEQGDSAMYLCASSFYKQFFSGNTIYFGEGSWLTVV.

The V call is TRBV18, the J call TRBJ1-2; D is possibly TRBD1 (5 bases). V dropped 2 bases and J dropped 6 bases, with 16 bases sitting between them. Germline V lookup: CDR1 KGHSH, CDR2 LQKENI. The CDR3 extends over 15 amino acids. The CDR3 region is CASSPSQGTDHGYTF. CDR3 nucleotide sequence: TGTGCCAGCTCACCAAGCCAAGGGACTGACCATGGCTACACCTTC.

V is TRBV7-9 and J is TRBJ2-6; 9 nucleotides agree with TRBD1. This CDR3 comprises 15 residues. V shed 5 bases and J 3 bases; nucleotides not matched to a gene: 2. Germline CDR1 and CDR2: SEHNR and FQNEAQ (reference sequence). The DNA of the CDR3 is TGTGCCAGCAGCCCGGGACAGGGTGGGGCCAACGTCCTGACTTTC. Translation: CASSPGQGGANVLTF.

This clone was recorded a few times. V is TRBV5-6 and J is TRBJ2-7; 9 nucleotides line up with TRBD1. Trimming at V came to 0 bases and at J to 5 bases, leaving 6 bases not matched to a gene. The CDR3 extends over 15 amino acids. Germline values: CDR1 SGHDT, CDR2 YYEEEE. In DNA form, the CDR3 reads TGTGCCAGCAGCTTGGCCCCGGGACAGGGACACGAGCAGTACTTC. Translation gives CASSLAPGQGHEQYF.

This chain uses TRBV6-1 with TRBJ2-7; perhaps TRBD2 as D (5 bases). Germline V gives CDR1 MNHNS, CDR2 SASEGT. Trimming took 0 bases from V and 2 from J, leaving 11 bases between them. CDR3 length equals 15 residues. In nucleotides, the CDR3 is TGTGCCAGCAGTGAAGCTTGGCAGACTACCTACGAGCAGTACGTC. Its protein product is CASSEAWQTTYEQYV.

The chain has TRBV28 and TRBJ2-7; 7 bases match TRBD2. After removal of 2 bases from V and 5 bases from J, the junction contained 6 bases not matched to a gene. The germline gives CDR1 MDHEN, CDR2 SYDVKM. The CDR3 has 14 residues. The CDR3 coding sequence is TGTGCCAGCAGTTTAGGCGGGAGAAACCACGAGCAGTACTTC. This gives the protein CASSLGGRNHEQYF.

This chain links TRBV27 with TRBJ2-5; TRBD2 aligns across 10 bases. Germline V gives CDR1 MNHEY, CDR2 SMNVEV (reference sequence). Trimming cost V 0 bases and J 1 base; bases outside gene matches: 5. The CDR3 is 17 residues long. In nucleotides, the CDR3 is TGTGCCAGCAGTTTATCGAGGAGCGGGAGGGCCCAAGAGACCCAGTACTTC. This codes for CASSLSRSGRAQETQYF.

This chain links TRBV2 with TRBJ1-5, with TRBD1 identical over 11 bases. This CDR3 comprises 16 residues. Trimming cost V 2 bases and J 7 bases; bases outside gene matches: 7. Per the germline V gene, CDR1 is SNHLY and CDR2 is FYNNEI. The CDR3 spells CASSERDRGWKQPQHF. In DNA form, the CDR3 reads TGTGCCAGCAGTGAAAGGGACAGGGGGTGGAAACAGCCCCAGCATTTT.